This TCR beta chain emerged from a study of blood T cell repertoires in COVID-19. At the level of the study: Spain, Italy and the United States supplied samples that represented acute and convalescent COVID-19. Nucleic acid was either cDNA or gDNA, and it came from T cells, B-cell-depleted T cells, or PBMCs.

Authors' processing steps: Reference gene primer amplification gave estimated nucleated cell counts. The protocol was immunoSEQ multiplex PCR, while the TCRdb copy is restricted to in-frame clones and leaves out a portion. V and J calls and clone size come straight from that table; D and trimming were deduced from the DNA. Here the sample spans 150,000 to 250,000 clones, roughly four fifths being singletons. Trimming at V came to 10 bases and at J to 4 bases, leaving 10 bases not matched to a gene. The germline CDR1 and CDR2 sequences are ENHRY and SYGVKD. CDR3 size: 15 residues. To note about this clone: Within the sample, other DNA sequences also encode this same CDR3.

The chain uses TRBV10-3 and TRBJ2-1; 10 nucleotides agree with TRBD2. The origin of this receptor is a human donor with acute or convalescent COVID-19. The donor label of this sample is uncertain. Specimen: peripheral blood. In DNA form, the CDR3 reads TGTGCCACAGACTCAGGACTAGCGGTTTACAATGAGCAGTTCTTC. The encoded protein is CATDSGLAVYNEQFF.